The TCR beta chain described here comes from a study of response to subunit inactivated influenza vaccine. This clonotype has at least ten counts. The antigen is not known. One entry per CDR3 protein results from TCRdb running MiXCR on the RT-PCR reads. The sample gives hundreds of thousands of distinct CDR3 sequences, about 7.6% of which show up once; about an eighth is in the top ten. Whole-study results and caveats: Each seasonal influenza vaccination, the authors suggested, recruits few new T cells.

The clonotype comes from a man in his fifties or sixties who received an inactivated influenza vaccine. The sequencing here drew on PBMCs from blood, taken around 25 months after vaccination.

CDR3 sequence: CASTVIAGGGTDTQYF. The CDR3 bases are TGTGCCAGCACCGTTATAGCGGGGGGGGGCACAGATACGCAGTATTTT. V gene TRBV7-2 combines with J gene TRBJ2-3, with 11 bases that match TRBD2. J gave up 1 base and V 7 bases, and 7 bases lay outside the gene matches. The CDR3 is 16 amino acids. The germline CDR1 and CDR2 sequences are SGHTA and FQGNSA.